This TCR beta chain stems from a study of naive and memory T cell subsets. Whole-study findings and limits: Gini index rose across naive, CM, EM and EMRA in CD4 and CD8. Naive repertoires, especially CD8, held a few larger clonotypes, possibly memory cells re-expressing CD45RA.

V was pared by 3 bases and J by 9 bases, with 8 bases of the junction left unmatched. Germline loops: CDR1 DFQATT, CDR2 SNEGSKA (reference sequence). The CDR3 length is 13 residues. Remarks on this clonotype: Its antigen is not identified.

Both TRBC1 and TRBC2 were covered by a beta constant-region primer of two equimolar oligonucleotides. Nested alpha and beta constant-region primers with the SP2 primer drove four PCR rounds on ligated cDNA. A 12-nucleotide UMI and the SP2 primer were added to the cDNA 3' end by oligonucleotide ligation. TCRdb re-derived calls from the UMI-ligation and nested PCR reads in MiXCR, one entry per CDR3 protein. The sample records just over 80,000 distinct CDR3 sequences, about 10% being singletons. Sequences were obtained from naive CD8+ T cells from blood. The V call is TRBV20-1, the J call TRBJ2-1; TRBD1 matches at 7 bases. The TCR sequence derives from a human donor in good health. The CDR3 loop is CSASRRGQREQFF. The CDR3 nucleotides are TGCAGTGCTAGCAGAAGGGGGCAACGTGAGCAGTTCTTC.